This entry lists 25 T cell receptor beta chains sequenced from one sample in a study of control samples from healthy donors and cancer patients. Some clones are missing from TCRdb's copy, which holds only in-frame ones; the method was immunoSEQ multiplex PCR. The table records 150,000 or so clones, 90% to 95% of them present only once. The specimen was blood. The source of these receptors is an older woman in good health.

The chain uses TRBV2 and TRBJ1-2, with D possibly matching TRBD1 (5 bases). V lost 4 bases, J lost 3 bases, and 15 bases lay in between. CDR3 length: 15 residues. Germline loops: CDR1 SNHLY, CDR2 FYNNEI. CDR3 loop: CASSASVRADYGYTF. CDR3 sequence (DNA): TGTGCCAGCAGTGCTTCGGTCAGGGCTGACTATGGCTACACCTTC.

The V call is TRBV14, the J call TRBJ1-4, with no clear D. Trimming stripped 4 bases from V and 0 bases from J, with 9 bases between. Germline V gene data show CDR1 as SGHDN and CDR2 as FVKESK. The CDR3 contains 15 residues. The DNA of the CDR3 is TGTGCCAGCAGCCTAGTCCGAGCAACTAATGAAAAACTGTTTTTT. It encodes CASSLVRATNEKLFF.

CDR3 residues: CAITRDRTYSGNTIYF. Written as DNA, the CDR3 is TGTGCCATCACCCGGGACAGAACCTACTCTGGAAACACCATATATTTT. The rearrangement uses TRBV10-3 and TRBJ1-3; 7 nucleotides align to TRBD1. J was trimmed by 0 bases and V by 7 bases; bases with no gene match: 9. CDR3 length: 16 residues. In germline, CDR1 is ENHRY, CDR2 SYGVKD.

The gene calls are TRBV7-2 and TRBJ1-2; D is unresolved. The CDR3 loop spans 14 amino acids. Per the germline V gene, CDR1 is SGHTA and CDR2 is FQGNSA. V dropped 5 bases and J dropped 0 bases, with 10 bases sitting between them. DNA for the CDR3: TGTGCCAGCAGCGCGGGAATCTCTAACTATGGCTACACCTTC. Its translation is CASSAGISNYGYTF.

This clone was seen only once. This chain uses TRBV11-2 with TRBJ1-1; D is possibly TRBD1 (5 bases). Germline CDR1 is SGHAT and CDR2 is FQNNGV. CDR3 length equals 14 residues. Between the trimmed V and J ends, which lost 2 bases and 2 bases, there was a span of 9 bases. CDR3 in amino acids: CASSLPGINTEAFF. DNA for the CDR3: TGTGCCAGCAGCTTACCAGGGATAAACACTGAAGCTTTCTTT.

This CDR3 reads CASSSAGGLGYEQYF. DNA of the CDR3: TGTGCCAGCAGTTCCGCTGGGGGGCTAGGCTACGAGCAGTACTTC. The chain uses TRBV6-5 and TRBJ2-7; D is possibly TRBD1 or TRBD2 (6 bases each). Germline V lookup: CDR1 MNHEY, CDR2 SVGAGI. Trimming left V 4 bases short and J 3 bases short, with 16 bases between. The CDR3 length is 15 residues.

V is TRBV7-2 and J is TRBJ1-2; weak D call: TRBD1 (5 bases). Trimming shortened V by 4 bases and J by 7 bases, and 16 bases separated the two germline ends. CDR1 and CDR2 from the germline V gene are SGHTA and FQGNSA. CDR3 length: 14 amino acids. The CDR3 protein is CASSSGTVQVGYTF. The CDR3 bases are TGTGCCAGCAGCTCGGGGACGGTCCAGGTTGGCTACACCTTC.

This clone has only a few counts. The chain joins TRBV19 to TRBJ1-5; D is ambiguous. CDR3 length equals 14 residues. CDR1 is LNHDA and CDR2 is SQIVND in the germline V gene (reference sequence). V was shortened by 5 bases and J by 4 bases, with 12 bases between the two germline ends. CDR3 sequence (DNA): TGTGCCAGTAGTTCGGGCTACTGGAATCAGCCCCAGCATTTT. Translating it yields CASSSGYWNQPQHF. The whole variable domain, remainder taken from reference TRBV19 and TRBJ1-5, is DGGITQSPKYLFRKEGQNVTLSCEQNLNHDAMYWYRQDPGQGLRLIYYSQIVNDFQKGDIAEGYSVSREKKESFPLTVTSAQKNPTAFYLCASSSGYWNQPQHFGDGTRLSIL.

The rearrangement links TRBV12-5 to TRBJ2-2, with D possibly TRBD1 on 5 matching bases. The germline V and J ends were trimmed by 0 bases and 6 bases, with 11 bases remaining between them. CDR1 and CDR2 (germline): LGHNT, FRNRAP. The CDR3 sequence is 15 residues long. DNA of the CDR3: TGTGCTAGTGGTTTGGTAGGGCAGGGCGCCGGGGAGCTGTTTTTT. This sequence encodes CASGLVGQGAGELFF.

This chain connects TRBV5-8 to TRBJ2-2; no firm D call. CDR3 size: 14 residues. Germline V gene data show CDR1 as SGHTS and CDR2 as YDEGEE. Trimming removed 7 bases from V and 3 bases from J, with 13 bases in between. This CDR3 reads CASPREYDTGELFF. CDR3 nucleotide sequence: TGTGCCAGCCCCAGAGAGTACGACACCGGGGAGCTGTTTTTT.

The rearrangement uses TRBV4-2 and TRBJ2-3, with 7 nucleotides matching TRBD1. Unmatched junction bases numbered 5, after V lost 2 bases and J lost 3 bases. The CDR3 is 15 residues long. Germline V gene data show CDR1 as LGHNA and CDR2 as YNFKEQ. The CDR3 sequence is CASSQRQGMTDTQYF. In DNA, the CDR3 is TGTGCCAGCAGCCAACGACAGGGTATGACAGATACGCAGTATTTT.

The chain combines TRBV27 with TRBJ1-2; no definite D call. CDR1 MNHEY and CDR2 SMNVEV come from the germline V gene (reference sequence). CDR3 length equals 13 residues. V shed 5 bases and J shed 2 bases, with 9 bases lying between them. The CDR3 sequence: CASSPGSNYGYTF. CDR3 coding DNA: TGTGCCAGCAGTCCGGGATCCAACTATGGCTACACCTTC.

A single count supports this clone. The chain recombines TRBV3-1 (or the pseudogene TRBV3-2) with TRBJ2-2; D is uncertain. The CDR3 consists of 16 residues. Trimming shortened V by 1 base and J by 0 bases, and 9 bases separated the two germline ends. CDR1 and CDR2 (germline): LGHDT, YNNKEL (reference sequence). The CDR3 loop is CASSQAKTSNTGELFF. CDR3 nucleotide sequence: TGTGCCAGCAGCCAAGCGAAAACTTCGAACACCGGGGAGCTGTTTTTT.

The chain links TRBV29-1 to TRBJ1-1; TRBD1 is a possible D gene (5 bases). V was trimmed by 6 bases and J by 1 base, leaving 9 bases between them. This CDR3 contains 12 residues. The germline gives CDR1 SQVTM, CDR2 ANQGSEA. The CDR3 DNA sequence: TGCAGCGTCGCCGACAGGAACACTGAAGCTTTCTTT. Residues: CSVADRNTEAFF.

J is TRBJ1-2 and V is TRBV6-2 or TRBV6-3, with no clear D. This CDR3 has 14 amino acids. Germline CDR1 and CDR2: MNHEY and SVGEGT. Trimming stripped 4 bases from V and 4 bases from J, with 13 bases between. The CDR3 DNA follows: TGTGCCAGCAGTTTGGAAGGACGTACCTATGGCTACACCTTC. Translating gives CASSLEGRTYGYTF.

The chain is built from TRBV24-1 and TRBJ2-1; D is undetermined. The CDR3 totals 11 residues. Per germline, CDR1 KGHDR and CDR2 SFDVKD. V lost 6 bases, J lost 5 bases, and 4 bases lay in between. CDR3 residues: CATSRNNEQFF. In DNA, the CDR3 is TGTGCCACCAGTCGAAACAATGAGCAGTTCTTC.

The J gene is TRBJ1-6, the V gene TRBV5-1, with D perhaps matching TRBD1 (6 bases). The CDR3 is 15 residues long. The ends were cut back, 0 bases at V and 7 bases at J, with 11 bases in the middle. Germline CDR1 and CDR2: SGHRS and YFSETQ. The CDR3, as DNA: TGCGCCAGCAGCTTGGCCGGGACACCGAATTCACCCCTCCACTTT. As protein: CASSLAGTPNSPLHF.

This clone was seen only once. The V call is TRBV19, the J call TRBJ2-7; no reliable D call. V dropped 4 bases and J dropped 0 bases, with 7 bases sitting between them. Germline CDR1 reads LNHDA; CDR2 reads SQIVND (reference sequence). The CDR3 is made up of 13 amino acids. DNA of the CDR3: TGTGCCAGTAGTAACTACCACTCCTACGAGCAGTACTTC. Amino acids: CASSNYHSYEQYF.

This rearrangement joins TRBV6-5 to TRBJ1-5; the match to TRBD1 covers 9 bases. The CDR3 length is 15 residues. CDR1 is MNHEY and CDR2 is SVGAGI in the germline V gene. V shed 8 bases and J 3 bases; nucleotides not matched to a gene: 8. The CDR3 DNA is TGTGCCAGCGTTCGGGACAGGGTCGCCAATCAGCCCCAGCATTTT. Translated: CASVRDRVANQPQHF.

The genes are TRBV6-5 and TRBJ1-4; D is possibly TRBD1 (5 bases). The CDR3 has 16 residues. Germline lookup yields CDR1 MNHEY and CDR2 SVGAGI. V was trimmed by 2 bases and J by 5 bases, leaving 15 bases between them. This CDR3 reads CASSYEGTVDNEKLFF. DNA of the CDR3: TGTGCCAGCAGTTACGAGGGGACGGTCGACAATGAAAAACTGTTTTTT.

The J gene is TRBJ1-1, the V gene TRBV6-5; D not resolved. V gave up 6 bases and J gave up 6 bases, with 11 bases separating them. The germline V gene has CDR1 MNHEY and CDR2 SVGAGI. The CDR3 consists of 12 residues. The CDR3 DNA sequence: TGTGCCAGCAGAAAAGACCAGGCTGAAGCTTTCTTT. Its translation is CASRKDQAEAFF.

This clone appeared once. The chain joins TRBV11-2 to TRBJ1-2; 8 positions match TRBD1. Germline CDR1 reads SGHAT; CDR2 reads FQNNGV. The J segment lost 4 bases and the V segment lost 5 bases, leaving 6 bases of the junction unmatched. The length of the CDR3 is 14 residues. This chain's CDR3 is CASSPGQALYGYTF. The CDR3 DNA reads as TGTGCCAGCAGCCCGGGACAGGCCCTCTATGGCTACACCTTC.

This chain links TRBV9 with TRBJ2-3; D not resolved. The CDR3 covers 12 residues. CDR1 is SGDLS and CDR2 is YYNGEE in the germline V gene. V lost 0 bases and J lost 6, with 5 bases in between. For the CDR3, the DNA is TGTGCCAGCAGCGTAGGTCTGGATACGCAGTATTTT. Residues: CASSVGLDTQYF.

The rearrangement links TRBV9 to TRBJ2-5; 8 bases agree with TRBD2. Germline trimming cut 2 bases from V and 5 bases from J; bases unmatched to any gene: 14. The CDR3 contains 17 residues. The V gene's germline CDR1 is SGDLS and CDR2 YYNGEE. DNA for the CDR3: TGTGCCAGCAGCGTGTACCCCGGGGGGGCCGTACCGGAGACCCAGTACTTC. It translates to CASSVYPGGAVPETQYF.

The V call is TRBV19, the J call TRBJ2-7; 10 bases line up with TRBD1. V lost 3 bases and J lost 2; bases outside the gene matches: 4. Germline V CDR1 and CDR2: LNHDA, SQIVND (reference sequence). This CDR3 has 15 residues. For the CDR3, the DNA is TGTGCCAGTAGTATTGCAGGACAGGGGGCCTACGAGCAGTACTTC. Translated: CASSIAGQGAYEQYF.